This TCR beta chain derives from a study of PD-1 blockade in classical Hodgkin lymphoma. Deletions cut 1 base from V and 7 bases from J, with 11 bases between. Germline CDR1 and CDR2: MNHNS and SASEGT. The CDR3 has 14 amino acids. The protocol was immunoSEQ multiplex PCR, while the TCRdb copy is restricted to in-frame clones and leaves out a portion. The sample has about 98,000 clones, 80% to 95% seen once. Exposure to brentuximab vedotin varied, and each patient had relapsed following autologous stem cell transplantation. The origin of this receptor is a human donor with classical Hodgkin lymphoma. The chain is built from TRBV6-1 and TRBJ1-5; a possible D gene is TRBD1 (5 bases). Here the sequenced sample was peripheral blood mononuclear cells (PBMCs), taken at baseline. CDR3 sequence reads: CASSEGIWGQPQHF. The CDR3 nucleotides read TGTGCCAGCAGTGAAGGAATATGGGGCCAGCCCCAGCATTTT.